These T cell receptor beta chains were read from a single sample in a study of blood T cell repertoires in COVID-19. This table comes from immunoSEQ multiplex PCR, and its TCRdb copy is limited to in-frame clones, with some not included. Here the sample spans about 24,000 clones, 82% being singletons. Sequencing was performed on peripheral blood. The receptor set was obtained from a human donor in a cohort sampled during active COVID-19. CDR3s include the opening cysteine and the closing phenylalanine or tryptophan. The D gene is left open where the match is weak. Rows may omit the clone size; those that give it use once, few, many or a size class.

V gene	J gene	clone size	D gene	CDR3 DNA	CDR3 protein
TRBV24-1	TRBJ2-2	NA	TRBD1	TGTGCCACCAGTGACCCGGGACAGGGGAGACCCGGGGAGCTGTTTTTT	CATSDPGQGRPGELFF
TRBV11-3	TRBJ2-7	NA	NA	TGTGCCAGCAAAAAGGGGCCAGTCTCATCCTACGAGCAGTACTTC	CASKKGPVSSYEQYF
TRBV7-2	TRBJ1-5	NA	TRBD1	TGTGCCAGCAGCTATGGGCAGGGGGCTCGAAATCAGCCCCAGCATTTT	CASSYGQGARNQPQHF
TRBV5-6	TRBJ2-5	NA	NA	TGTGCCAGCAGCTCAGGGGGGTTTGGGGAAGAGACCCAGTACTTC	CASSSGGFGEETQYF
TRBV19	TRBJ1-2	NA	NA	TGTGCCAGTAGTTCCCCCCGGGACTATGGCTACACCTTC	CASSSPRDYGYTF
TRBV27	TRBJ2-3	NA	TRBD1	TGTGCCAGCAGAACAGTAGGACAGGGGTCAGATACGCAGTATTTT	CASRTVGQGSDTQYF
TRBV5-5	TRBJ1-1	medium-sized	TRBD1	TGTGCCAGCAGCTTGGCAGGGACAGGGGGCACTGAAGCTTTCTTT	CASSLAGTGGTEAFF
TRBV23-1	TRBJ1-4	NA	NA	TGCGCCAGCAGTCAAAAAGGTCCAGGGAAACTGTTTTTT	CASSQKGPGKLFF
TRBV7-6	TRBJ1-1	NA	NA	TGTGCCAGCAGCCCGATGGCGGGCACTGAAGCTTTCTTT	CASSPMAGTEAFF
TRBV24-1	TRBJ2-3	once	TRBD2	TGTGCCATCAGTTCGGGACTAGCTCCAGATACGCAGTATTTT	CAISSGLAPDTQYF
TRBV7-6	TRBJ2-3	NA	TRBD2	TGTGCCAGCAGCTCCCCGGAGCGGGAGGGGTCTGCGCAGTATTTT	CASSSPEREGSAQYF
TRBV6-5	TRBJ2-7	NA	NA	TGTGCCAGCAGTTCCCGTCGGACAGAGGACTACGAGCAGTACTTC	CASSSRRTEDYEQYF
TRBV3-1/TRBV3-2	TRBJ1-3	NA	TRBD1	TGTGCCAGCAGCCTTCGACAGGGAACTTCTGGAAACACCATATATTTT	CASSLRQGTSGNTIYF
TRBV9	TRBJ2-7	NA	NA	TGTGCCAGCAGTCAACAGGGCCTCTCCTACGAGCAGTACTTC	CASSQQGLSYEQYF
TRBV6-6	TRBJ1-5	NA	TRBD1	TGTGCCAGCAGTTACGGGACAGGGAGGCAGCCCCAGCATTTT	CASSYGTGRQPQHF
TRBV9	TRBJ2-3	NA	NA	TGTGCCAGCAGCGTAGGAGGGAGCACAGATACGCAGTATTTT	CASSVGGSTDTQYF
TRBV7-2	TRBJ1-1	NA	NA	TGTGCCAGCAGCGTATCGACTGGGAGCACTGAAGCTTTCTTT	CASSVSTGSTEAFF
TRBV5-4	TRBJ2-7	NA	TRBD2	TGTGCCAGCAGGCGTGTTGGAGGACTAGGGGCCTACGAGCAGTACTTC	CASRRVGGLGAYEQYF
TRBV5-1	TRBJ2-5	NA	NA	TGCGCCAGCAGCCCAGGGTCGGGAGAGACCCAGTACTTC	CASSPGSGETQYF
TRBV19	TRBJ2-3	few	NA	TGTGCCAGTAGGGCTCCGACAGATACGCAGTATTTT	CASRAPTDTQYF
TRBV7-6	TRBJ1-6	NA	TRBD1	TGTGCCAGCAGCCCAGGACAGGGCGTCGATTCACCCCTCCACTTT	CASSPGQGVDSPLHF
TRBV11-3	TRBJ2-7	NA	TRBD2	TGTGCCAGCAGCTTTAACGTAGCGGGAGGGCCCTACGAGCAGTACTTC	CASSFNVAGGPYEQYF
TRBV7-2	TRBJ1-2	NA	NA	TGTGCCAGCAGCTTAACCGGGGAGTTTATCTATGGCTACACCTTC	CASSLTGEFIYGYTF
TRBV6-5	TRBJ2-3	NA	NA	TGTGCCAGCAGGGGTCGCTCCCGCGGGGATACGCAGTATTTT	CASRGRSRGDTQYF
TRBV7-2	TRBJ2-7	NA	TRBD2	TGTGCCAGCAGCAGGACTAGCGGGTCCTACGAGCAGTACTTC	CASSRTSGSYEQYF
TRBV19	TRBJ1-5	NA	NA	TGTGCCAGTGAGGGGGGCAATCAGCCCCAGCATTTT	CASEGGNQPQHF
TRBV6-5	TRBJ1-2	NA	NA	TGTGCCAGCAGCCGCCCGGGGGACCCTAGATATGGCTACACCTTC	CASSRPGDPRYGYTF
TRBV4-3	TRBJ2-7	NA	TRBD1	TGCGCCAGCAGCCAAGGGCCCTCCCTTCCGGGACAGGGGGCGCGAGAGCAGTACTTC	CASSQGPSLPGQGAREQYF
TRBV11-2	TRBJ2-5	medium-sized	NA	TGTGCCAGCAGCTTATGGCGGGGAGAGACCCAGTACTTC	CASSLWRGETQYF
TRBV7-3	TRBJ2-1	NA	TRBD1	TGTGCCAGCAGCTTAGATACAGGGGCCTACAATGAGCAGTTCTTC	CASSLDTGAYNEQFF
TRBV7-3	TRBJ2-7	NA	TRBD1	TGTGCCAGTACCCCCGGGACAGGGTCTCACGAGCAGTACTTC	CASTPGTGSHEQYF
TRBV30	TRBJ2-3	NA	NA	TGTGCCTGGATGGACTATCTGCCCACAGATACGCAGTATTTT	CAWMDYLPTDTQYF
TRBV24-1	TRBJ2-4	NA	NA	TGTGCCACCAGCGGGGGGCCTCTAACTTTAGCCAAAAACATTCAGTACTTC	CATSGGPLTLAKNIQYF
TRBV5-4	TRBJ2-2	NA	TRBD1	TGTGCCGACGGACAGGCGGGTACCGGGGAGCTGTTTTTT	CADGQAGTGELFF
TRBV11-3	TRBJ1-2	NA	NA	TGTGCCAGCAGCTTAGCCTCCGGGGGGAATTATGGCTACACCTTC	CASSLASGGNYGYTF
TRBV7-2	TRBJ2-3	NA	TRBD2	TGTGCCAGCAGCTCTAGCGGGGGGGCAGCAGATACGCAGTATTTT	CASSSSGGAADTQYF
TRBV7-2	TRBJ2-7	NA	TRBD2	TGTGCCAGCAGCTTAGTCCCTAGCGGCCTCTACGAGCAGTACTTC	CASSLVPSGLYEQYF
TRBV5-1	TRBJ2-1	NA	TRBD1	TGCGCCAGCAGCTTGGGCGGGACAGGGTCATACAATGAGCAGTTCTTC	CASSLGGTGSYNEQFF
TRBV7-2	TRBJ2-7	once	NA	TGTGCCAGCAGTTCACAGCTCGGCGAGCAGTACTTC	CASSSQLGEQYF
TRBV4-3	TRBJ2-7	NA	TRBD1	TGCGCCAGCAGCCAGGACAGGGGGCCCTACGAGCAGTACTTC	CASSQDRGPYEQYF
TRBV21-1	TRBJ2-7	NA	NA	TGTGCCAGCAGCCCCAGGGAACTTTTCTTCCTCTACGAGCAGTACTTC	CASSPRELFFLYEQYF
TRBV7-2	TRBJ2-3	few	TRBD1	TGTGCCAGCAGCTCCGACAGGGTCACAGATACGCAGTATTTT	CASSSDRVTDTQYF